The 5 T cell receptor beta chains presented below share a single source sample, sequenced in a study of PD-1 and CTLA-4 blockade in melanoma. Clones were read by immunoSEQ multiplex PCR, and TCRdb kept only the in-frame ones, dropping some. The data contain 30,000 or so clones, approximately 90% of them singletons. Sequencing was performed on CD8+ T cells from peripheral blood, taken from a patient given anti-PD-1 treatment. The receptors shown here come from a human donor with melanoma.

The chain uses TRBV19 and TRBJ2-4, with TRBD2 matching 9 bases. This CDR3 contains 18 residues. The J segment lost 3 bases and the V segment lost 1 base, leaving 10 bases of the junction unmatched. Per the germline V gene, CDR1 is LNHDA and CDR2 is SQIVND (reference sequence). The DNA of the CDR3 is TGTGCCAGTAGTATAGGGTTAGCGGGAGCAGGGGGCAAAAACATTCAGTACTTC. This sequence encodes CASSIGLAGAGGKNIQYF.

The V call is TRBV2, the J call TRBJ1-1; D is ambiguous. Looked up from germline, CDR1 is SNHLY and CDR2 is FYNNEI. This CDR3 comprises 15 residues. Trimming took 3 bases from V and 1 from J, leaving 12 bases between them. The CDR3 here is CASSEPREKNTEAFF. The CDR3, as DNA: TGTGCCAGCAGTGAGCCACGGGAAAAGAACACTGAAGCTTTCTTT.

V gene TRBV30 combines with J gene TRBJ2-7; TRBD1 might be the D (6 bases). Germline loops: CDR1 GTSNPN, CDR2 SVGIG (reference sequence). The V and J ends lost 3 bases and 3 bases respectively, with 12 bases between them. The CDR3 runs 13 residues. The CDR3 region has the DNA TGTGCCTGGAGCGGGGACACTTACTACGAGCAGTACTTC. Translation: CAWSGDTYYEQYF.

The V call is TRBV5-4, the J call TRBJ1-1; tentative D call: TRBD1 (5 bases). Trimming left V 0 bases short and J 3 bases short, with 9 bases between. CDR3 length: 14 residues. CDR1 is SGHNT, CDR2 YYREEE, per germline (reference sequence). As DNA, the CDR3 is TGTGCCAGCAGCTTGGATCGGGGGTACACTGAAGCTTTCTTT. It specifies CASSLDRGYTEAFF.

The rearrangement uses TRBV4-1 and TRBJ2-7, with TRBD1 matching over 9 bases. Germline lookup yields CDR1 MGHRA and CDR2 YSYEKL. The V gene end was trimmed by 5 bases and the J gene end by 3 bases; junction bases not matched to a gene: 2. This CDR3 is 13 amino acids long. CDR3 protein: CASSGTGFYEQYF. Written as DNA, the CDR3 is TGCGCCAGCAGCGGGACAGGGTTCTACGAGCAGTACTTC.